The 9 T cell receptor beta chains below all came from one sample that was sequenced in a study of blood T cells in healthy people across ages. A sample-barcoded 5' primer and a J-beta primer mix were used in a second PCR of roughly 7 to 11 cycles. TCRdb reanalysed the 5' RACE reads using MiXCR and keeps one entry per CDR3 protein. The profile shows some 700,000 distinct CDR3 sequences, 20% to 25% of them singletons. Sequenced material: blood. Receptors were obtained from a man aged 70 or older in good health.

A few counts support this clonotype. This sequence joins TRBV5-1 and TRBJ2-1; D ambiguous. From germline, CDR1 is SGHRS and CDR2 YFSETQ. The germline V and J ends were trimmed by 0 bases and 0 bases, with 10 bases remaining between them. This CDR3 contains 16 residues. CDR3 DNA sequence: TGCGCCAGCAGCTTGGTCGGGTTGGGCTCCTACAATGAGCAGTTCTTC. The encoded protein is CASSLVGLGSYNEQFF.

This clonotype was counted a few times. This rearrangement joins TRBV29-1 to TRBJ2-2; D unclear. V was shortened by 6 bases and J by 2 bases, with 10 bases between the two germline ends. The CDR3 is 13 residues long. Germline-derived CDR1 and CDR2 are SQVTM and ANQGSEA. CDR3 residues: CSVAVVNTGELFF. The CDR3 region has the DNA TGCAGCGTCGCGGTGGTCAACACCGGGGAGCTGTTTTTT.

This clonotype has a handful of counts. The chain joins TRBV7-8 to TRBJ2-5; D is undetermined. The DNA end favors TRBJ2-7, so the J call may be wrong. This CDR3 contains 13 residues. Germline V lookup: CDR1 SGHVS, CDR2 FQNEAQ. The CDR3 nucleotides read TGTGCCAGCAGCAGGGTCCCTACCTACGAGCAGTACTTC. This gives the protein CASSRVPTYEQYF.

This clonotype was seen only once. The CDR3 sequence: CSAKSGAQYNEQFF. DNA for the CDR3: TGCAGTGCTAAGAGCGGAGCCCAGTACAATGAGCAGTTCTTC. The V and J genes are TRBV20-1 and TRBJ2-1; a possible D gene is TRBD2 (5 bases). Germline V gene data show CDR1 as DFQATT and CDR2 as SNEGSKA (reference sequence). This CDR3 region has 14 residues. The V and J ends lost 4 bases and 4 bases respectively, with 14 bases between them.

The V call is TRBV29-1, the J call TRBJ2-3; weak D call: TRBD2 (6 bases). The germline V gene has CDR1 SQVTM and CDR2 ANQGSEA. This CDR3 has 15 residues. V was clipped by 5 bases and J by 4 bases, with 19 bases between them. CDR3 bases: TGCAGCGTTCAGGACTACTTTGAGGGATCAGATACGCAGTATTTT. This translates into CSVQDYFEGSDTQYF.

A few counts support this clonotype. The chain uses TRBV6-6 and TRBJ1-1; D remains ambiguous. Germline loops: CDR1 MNHNY, CDR2 SVGAGI (reference sequence). There are 14 residues in the CDR3. V lost 2 bases and J 1 base, leaving 8 bases between the germline ends. CDR3 sequence: CASSYTRQNTEAFF. The CDR3 region has the DNA TGTGCCAGCAGTTACACCCGACAGAACACTGAAGCTTTCTTT.

The sample holds a few counts of this clonotype. The rearrangement uses TRBV10-3 and TRBJ1-1; D is perhaps TRBD1 (5 bases). In germline, CDR1 is ENHRY, CDR2 SYGVKD. This CDR3 has 14 residues. V was trimmed by 7 bases and J by 0 bases, leaving 12 bases between them. CDR3 sequence (DNA): TGTGCCATCAAGAGGGACGGTGTGAACACTGAAGCTTTCTTT. Its translation is CAIKRDGVNTEAFF.

This chain links TRBV29-1 with TRBJ2-5; D call uncertain. This CDR3 contains 13 residues. Trimming cost V 7 bases and J 5 bases, with 17 bases left between them. Germline CDR1 SQVTM, CDR2 ANQGSEA. The CDR3 spells CSGRVQRTETQYF. The CDR3, as DNA: TGCAGCGGTCGGGTCCAACGGACGGAGACCCAGTACTTC.

This clonotype showed up just a few times. This chain links TRBV9 with TRBJ2-5; the match to TRBD1 covers 8 bases. With the DNA end fitting TRBJ2-1 better, the J assignment may be wrong. Germline assignment: CDR1 SGDLS and CDR2 YYNGEE. The CDR3 totals 13 residues. The CDR3 coding sequence is TGTGCCAGCAGCCTACAGGGGGATACTGAGCAGTTCTTC. This encodes CASSLQGDTEQFF.